Each of the 17 T cell receptor beta chains below was sequenced from the same sample in a study of T cell repertoires in cytomegalovirus infection. These receptors have no identified antigens. MiXCR, run by TCRdb on the reads, gives a single entry per CDR3 protein. The profile shows roughly 920,000 distinct CDR3 sequences, approximately 31% of them singletons. The source material was cultured CD8+ T cells from PBMCs, sampled from culture after CMV antigen stimulation. These receptors were taken from a human donor in good health (CMV status not recorded). Some clones in this sample may be carry-over from other donors' samples.

V gene TRBV4-1 combines with J gene TRBJ2-2; no clear D. V lost 1 base and J lost 4, with 4 bases in between. The CDR3 contains 13 residues. CDR1 is MGHRA and CDR2 is YSYEKL in the germline V gene. The CDR3 nucleotides are TGCGCCAGCAGCCAAGCTAGCACCGGGGAGCTGTTTTTT. Encoded protein: CASSQASTGELFF.

This clonotype was seen a few times. The CDR3 DNA reads as TGTGCCAGCAGCCAATTGGGCGGGCTAGCGGGGGGTTTCCAAGAGACCCAGTACTTC. This codes for CASSQLGGLAGGFQETQYF. The genes are TRBV3-1 and TRBJ2-5; 11 nucleotides match TRBD2. The CDR3 spans 19 residues. Trimming took 2 bases from V and 1 from J; bases not matched to a gene: 12. Germline V gives CDR1 LGHDT, CDR2 YNNKEL (reference sequence).

This clonotype was counted only a few times. The genes are TRBV28 and TRBJ1-5, with 7 bases that match TRBD1. The CDR3 has 15 amino acids. Losses at the gene ends were 8 bases for V and 0 bases for J; bases not matched to a gene: 7. Germline V gives CDR1 MDHEN, CDR2 SYDVKM. The CDR3 spells CASGTGEGSNQPQHF. CDR3 sequence (DNA): TGTGCCAGCGGTACAGGGGAGGGTAGCAATCAGCCCCAGCATTTT.

V usage is TRBV7-6 and J usage is TRBJ2-3; D not resolved. Germline CDR1 reads SGHVS; CDR2 reads FNYEAQ. Trimming took off 5 bases at V and 10 bases at J, with 19 bases between the two ends. CDR3 size: 14 residues. CDR3 sequence reads: CASSPWPDGRAQYF. The CDR3 region has the DNA TGTGCCAGCAGCCCTTGGCCGGACGGTCGGGCGCAGTATTTT.

The chain employs TRBV28 and TRBJ1-4; D uncertain. Per germline, CDR1 MDHEN and CDR2 SYDVKM. Trimming pared 6 bases from V and 7 bases from J, leaving 15 bases between. The CDR3 spans 14 residues. The chain's CDR3 is CASSPRWWGEKLFF. The CDR3 DNA reads TGTGCCAGCAGCCCCCGTTGGTGGGGTGAAAAACTGTTTTTT.

This clonotype has more than one count but fewer than ten. The chain joins TRBV19 to TRBJ2-1; 7 bases fit TRBD1. CDR1 and CDR2 from the germline V gene are LNHDA and SQIVND (reference sequence). Trimming took 0 bases from V and 1 from J; bases not matched to a gene: 15. The CDR3 loop spans 20 amino acids. The CDR3 region is CASSIDGDSETKWSYNEQFF. CDR3 bases: TGTGCCAGTAGTATAGATGGGGACAGCGAGACCAAGTGGTCCTACAATGAGCAGTTCTTC.

This clonotype has a handful of counts. The genes are TRBV6-2 or TRBV6-3 and TRBJ1-1; 7 positions agree with TRBD1. The germline gives CDR1 MNHEY, CDR2 SVGEGT. V lost 7 bases, J lost 5 bases, and 16 bases stayed unmatched. This CDR3 is built from 16 residues. The CDR3: CASTVDRASPKTEAFF. The CDR3 nucleotides are TGTGCCAGCACCGTAGACAGGGCGTCCCCGAAGACTGAAGCTTTCTTT.

This clonotype was detected ten times or more. The chain is built from TRBV7-9 and TRBJ1-4; no definite D call. Between the trimmed V and J ends, which lost 5 bases and 4 bases, there was a span of 11 bases. The CDR3 loop spans 14 amino acids. CDR1 SEHNR and CDR2 FQNEAQ come from the germline V gene (reference sequence). In nucleotides, the CDR3 is TGTGCCAGCAGCCCCCACGCATATAATGAAAAACTGTTTTTT. It encodes CASSPHAYNEKLFF.

This chain links TRBV5-4 with TRBJ2-1; 8 positions match TRBD2. The CDR3 covers 15 residues. The V and J ends lost 1 base and 5 bases, in that order; junction bases with no gene match: 5. CDR1 SGHNT and CDR2 YYREEE come from the germline V gene (reference sequence). The CDR3 nucleotides read TGTGCCAGCAGCTTGTACGGGGGGGCCCACAATGAGCAGTTCTTC. Its protein product is CASSLYGGAHNEQFF.

The chain recombines TRBV6-6 with TRBJ2-1; 9 nucleotides agree with TRBD2. With V trimmed by 6 bases and J by 8 bases, 11 bases remained unmatched. CDR3 size: 15 residues. The germline V gene has CDR1 MNHNY and CDR2 SVGAGI (reference sequence). The CDR3 bases are TGTGCCAGCAGAGCCGCGGGGGGGTCCCCCCATGAGCAGTTCTTC. It is translated as CASRAAGGSPHEQFF.

There are a few counts of this clonotype. The genes are TRBV6-6 and TRBJ1-5, with D hard to call. Germline lookup yields CDR1 MNHNY and CDR2 SVGAGI (reference sequence). Trimming pared 0 bases from V and 0 bases from J, leaving 9 bases between. The CDR3 is made up of 16 amino acids. CDR3 loop: CASSYSSLGSNQPQHF. The CDR3 DNA follows: TGTGCCAGCAGTTACTCGAGTTTGGGTAGCAATCAGCCCCAGCATTTT.

The V gene is TRBV27, the J gene TRBJ2-7, with D perhaps TRBD1 (5 bases). The germline gives CDR1 MNHEY, CDR2 SMNVEV (reference sequence). This CDR3 is built from 16 residues. CDR3 DNA sequence: TGTGCCCGCAGTTTATCGTGGGGCAGTAGGTCCTACGAGCAGTACGTC. As protein: CARSLSWGSRSYEQYV.

The rearrangement uses TRBV19 and TRBJ1-1; D remains ambiguous. V lost 9 bases and J lost 6, with 11 bases in between. The germline V gene has CDR1 LNHDA and CDR2 SQIVND (reference sequence). The CDR3 runs 11 residues. This CDR3 is CASNMGSEAFF. In DNA, the CDR3 is TGTGCCAGCAATATGGGTTCTGAAGCTTTCTTT.

This clonotype was counted only a few times. The chain joins TRBV15 to TRBJ2-3; 7 bases align to TRBD1. Germline values: CDR1 LNHNV, CDR2 YYDKDF (reference sequence). The V and J ends lost 0 bases and 0 bases, in that order; junction bases with no gene match: 6. The CDR3 is made up of 17 amino acids. The CDR3 sequence is CATSRDATGVSTDTQYF. As DNA, the CDR3 is TGTGCCACCAGCAGAGATGCAACAGGGGTTAGCACAGATACGCAGTATTTT.

A few counts support this clonotype. This sequence joins TRBV15 and TRBJ1-5; D might be TRBD1 (5 bases). The germline V gene encodes CDR1 LNHNV and CDR2 YYDKDF (reference sequence). Trimming removed 3 bases from V and 1 base from J, with 13 bases in between. This CDR3 region has 16 residues. The CDR3 region is CATSRDIRGSNQPQHF. The CDR3 bases are TGTGCCACCAGCAGGGACATTCGGGGGAGCAATCAGCCCCAGCATTTT. The full variable domain, with the rest looked up from reference TRBV15 and TRBJ1-5, is DAMVIQNPRYQVTQFGKPVTLSCSQTLNHNVMYWYQQKSSQAPKLLFHYYDKDFNNEADTPDNFQSRRPNTSFCFLDIRSPGLGDTAMYLCATSRDIRGSNQPQHFGDGTRLSIL.

Remarks on this clonotype: Relative to the germline gene, one junction end is altered; a read error may explain this. The chain has TRBV6-1 and TRBJ2-3, with TRBD1 identical over 10 bases. The CDR3 is made up of 17 amino acids. CDR1 and CDR2 (germline): MNHNS, SASEGT. The CDR3 reads CVSSLRDRGYLTDTQYF. The CDR3 nucleotides are TGTGTCAGCAGTTTGAGGGACAGGGGATATCTCACAGATACGCAGTATTTT.

The rearrangement uses TRBV19 and TRBJ2-1; TRBD1 might be the D (6 bases). Germline V gene data show CDR1 as LNHDA and CDR2 as SQIVND (reference sequence). This CDR3 has 18 residues. V lost 3 bases and J 3 bases, leaving 21 bases between the germline ends. CDR3 sequence: CASSILGWTEDFYNEQFF. The CDR3 DNA is TGTGCCAGTAGTATTCTTGGTTGGACAGAGGATTTCTACAATGAGCAGTTCTTC.